This T cell receptor (beta chain) was captured by sequencing in a study of T cells in Graves' hyperthyroidism and ophthalmopathy. Study-level background: Peripheral blood was obtained at initial diagnosis, preceding any treatment.

Per germline, CDR1 SGHRS and CDR2 YFSETQ. The CDR3 loop spans 14 amino acids. With 0 bases clipped from V and 4 bases from J, the junction kept 1 base outside the gene matches. Regions amplified from RNA transcripts were the TCR beta CDR3 regions. The HTBI primer set drove a first-round RT-PCR of the TCR CDR3. TCRdb reprocessed the multiplex PCR reads with MiXCR, giving one entry per CDR3 protein. The sample yields hundreds of thousands of distinct CDR3 sequences, about 15% seen once. The definition of stable Graves' hyperthyroidism was no ophthalmopathy progression within 18 months. The sequence came from a woman in her thirties with Graves' hyperthyroidism. The source material was blood. V usage is TRBV5-1 and J usage is TRBJ2-3; TRBD2 matches at 8 bases. CDR3 sequence (DNA): TGCGCCAGCAGCTTGGGGCGGGAGGCAGATACGCAGTATTTT. Translated, it gives CASSLGREADTQYF.